The clone carrying this T cell receptor (beta chain) has at least ten counts. The germline CDR1 and CDR2 sequences are SNHLY and FYNNEI. The CDR3 totals 13 residues. The V gene lost 5 bases and the J gene lost 2 bases, with 8 bases spanning the gap. This record belongs to a study of T cell repertoires in cytomegalovirus infection. TCRdb analysed the reads with MiXCR anew, one entry per CDR3 protein. Of around 210,000 distinct CDR3 sequences in the sample, 6% to 8% were seen once. The clonotype was recovered from a human donor in good health (CMV status not recorded). Some clones in this sample may be carry-over from other donors' samples. The sequencing sample was made of PBMCs. The V and J genes are TRBV2 and TRBJ2-3; possibly TRBD2 for D (6 bases). The CDR3 nucleotides read TGTGCCAGCAGTTGGGACTTCACAGATACGCAGTATTTT. As protein: CASSWDFTDTQYF.